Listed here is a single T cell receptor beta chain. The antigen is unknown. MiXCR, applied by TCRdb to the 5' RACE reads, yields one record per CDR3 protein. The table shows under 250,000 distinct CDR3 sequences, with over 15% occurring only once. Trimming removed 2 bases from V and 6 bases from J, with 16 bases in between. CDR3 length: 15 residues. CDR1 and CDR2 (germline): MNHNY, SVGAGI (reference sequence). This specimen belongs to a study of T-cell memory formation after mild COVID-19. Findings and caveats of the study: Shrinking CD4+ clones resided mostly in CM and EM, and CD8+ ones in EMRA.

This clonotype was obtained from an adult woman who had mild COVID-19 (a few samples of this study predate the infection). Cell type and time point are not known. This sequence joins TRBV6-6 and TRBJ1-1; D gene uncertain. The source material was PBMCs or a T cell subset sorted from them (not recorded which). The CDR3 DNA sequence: TGTGCCAGCAGTTACGGCCGGGCTTCGCAGGCTGAAGCTTTCTTT. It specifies CASSYGRASQAEAFF.